The 6 T cell receptor beta chains below were found in one sample sequenced in a study of graft-versus-host responses after intestinal transplantation. Clones were read by immunoSEQ multiplex PCR, and TCRdb kept only the in-frame ones, dropping some. The table lists 6,000 to 7,500 clones, about 33% of them singletons, with roughly 3.5% in the top ten. Responders that carried the CFSE label, approximately 200,000 of them, were plated with approximately 200,000 irradiated, violet-dye-labeled stimulator cells. The sample consisted of alloreactive CD8+ T cells from a mixed lymphocyte reaction culture, taken before transplantation. Subset indicated: CFSE-low proliferating T cells sorted from roughly six-day pre-transplant mixed lymphocyte reaction (GvH or HvG direction). Receptor source: a human patient who was an organ donor for intestinal transplantation.

This chain joins TRBV30 and TRBJ2-4; no clear D. The CDR3 contains 12 residues. Germline CDR1 and CDR2: GTSNPN and SVGIG (reference sequence). Trimming removed 1 base at V and 8 bases at J, with 9 bases between. Written as DNA, the CDR3 is TGTGCCTGGAGTGCCGTTCCCCACATTCAGTACTTC. This translates into CAWSAVPHIQYF.

The chain combines TRBV5-1 with TRBJ1-4; no definite D call. This CDR3 comprises 18 residues. V was clipped by 4 bases and J by 6 bases, with 25 bases between them. Germline V gene sequence: CDR1 SGHRS, CDR2 YFSETQ. The CDR3 is CASSPLVFTAFGDEKLFF. DNA of the CDR3: TGCGCCAGCAGCCCCTTAGTTTTTACAGCCTTTGGCGATGAAAAACTGTTTTTT.

This clone has only a few counts. This chain connects TRBV13 to TRBJ1-2; D perhaps matches TRBD1 (5 bases). Germline assignment: CDR1 PRHDT and CDR2 FYEKMQ (reference sequence). CDR3 length: 14 amino acids. V gave up 1 base and J gave up 6 bases, with 12 bases separating them. The CDR3 sequence: CASSLVAGRDGYTF. The CDR3 DNA follows: TGTGCCAGCAGCTTAGTAGCAGGGAGGGATGGCTACACCTTC.

This chain connects TRBV27 to TRBJ2-7, with 7 bases lining up with TRBD1. CDR1 and CDR2 from the germline V gene are MNHEY and SMNVEV (reference sequence). This CDR3 comprises 15 residues. With V trimmed by 2 bases and J by 2 bases, 6 bases remained unmatched. The CDR3: CASSLEPGTAYEQYF. CDR3 nucleotide sequence: TGTGCCAGCAGTTTAGAACCCGGGACAGCCTACGAGCAGTACTTC.

The chain carries TRBV6-4 and TRBJ2-2, with TRBD2 identical over 9 bases. The CDR3 has 16 amino acids. V lost 0 bases to trimming and J lost 8 bases; unmatched junction nucleotides: 7. The germline gives CDR1 MRHNA, CDR2 SNTAGT. CDR3 DNA sequence: TGTGCCAGCAGTGACTCGGGCGGGAGGGCCAGGGGGGAGCTGTTTTTT. This sequence encodes CASSDSGGRARGELFF.

This clone has only a few counts. The gene calls are TRBV6-1 and TRBJ2-2; 8 nucleotides match TRBD1. This CDR3 comprises 15 residues. Trimming at V came to 3 bases and at J to 6 bases, leaving 6 bases not matched to a gene. Germline V gene data show CDR1 as MNHNS and CDR2 as SASEGT. The CDR3 here is CASSDWTGTPGELFF. CDR3 sequence (DNA): TGTGCCAGCAGTGATTGGACAGGGACCCCCGGGGAGCTGTTTTTT.